Each of the 20 T cell receptor beta chains below was sequenced from the same sample in a study of early T cells in non-severe SARS-CoV-2 infection. TCRdb processed the 5' RACE reads anew with MiXCR; each CDR3 protein has one entry. The data hold tens of thousands of distinct CDR3 sequences, with roughly 15% observed a single time. Sequenced material: whole blood. The receptors shown here come from an adult who was a healthcare worker with PCR-confirmed SARS-CoV-2 infection or an uninfected control (not recorded which).

Only a few counts were recorded for this clonotype. The V call is TRBV11-2, the J call TRBJ2-1; a possible D gene is TRBD1 (5 bases). The length of the CDR3 is 16 residues. Germline assignment: CDR1 SGHAT and CDR2 FQNNGV. Trimming took off 0 bases at V and 4 bases at J, with 13 bases between the two ends. The CDR3 DNA reads TGTGCCAGCAGCTTAGATCTACAGGTTAATTACAATGAGCAGTTCTTC. Translated, it gives CASSLDLQVNYNEQFF.

V gene TRBV7-9 combines with J gene TRBJ2-7, with a possible D match to TRBD1 (5 bases). The CDR3 spans 14 residues. CDR1 is SEHNR, CDR2 FQNEAQ, per germline (reference sequence). Between the trimmed V and J ends, which lost 10 bases and 0 bases, there was a span of 16 bases. This chain's CDR3 is CATLYGARSYEQYF. The CDR3 region has the DNA TGTGCCACACTTTATGGGGCTCGCTCCTACGAGCAGTACTTC.

This clonotype was found many times. The CDR3 protein is CSVGTGRVLRTDTQYF. DNA of the CDR3: TGCAGCGTGGGAACAGGGCGTGTGCTAAGGACAGATACGCAGTATTTT. V is TRBV29-1 and J is TRBJ2-3, with D possibly matching TRBD1 (6 bases). Germline-derived CDR1 and CDR2 are SQVTM and ANQGSEA. Trimming cost V 6 bases and J 3 bases, with 22 bases left between them. The CDR3 has 16 residues.

CDR3 sequence: CASSEWGGRTEAFF. DNA for the CDR3: TGTGCCAGCAGTGAATGGGGGGGGCGCACTGAAGCTTTCTTT. The V call is TRBV6-1, the J call TRBJ1-1; possibly TRBD1 for D (6 bases). Germline CDR1 is MNHNS and CDR2 is SASEGT. V was pared by 2 bases and J by 4 bases, with 11 bases between. There are 14 residues in the CDR3.

This clonotype was seen a handful of times. J is TRBJ1-5 and V is TRBV2, with D perhaps matching TRBD1 (6 bases). The germline CDR1 and CDR2 sequences are SNHLY and FYNNEI. There are 14 residues in the CDR3. Between the trimmed V and J ends, which lost 3 bases and 1 base, there was a span of 7 bases. The DNA for the CDR3 is TGTGCCAGCAGTGAGGGGGGCAGCAATCAGCCCCAGCATTTT. Amino acids: CASSEGGSNQPQHF.

On this clonotype itself: A much larger clone is a single base away; this may be a read error. This chain links TRBV29-1 with TRBJ2-6; D gene uncertain. This CDR3 comprises 12 residues. The ends were cut back, 1 base at V and 2 bases at J, with 0 bases in the middle. Germline CDR1 reads SQVTM; CDR2 reads ANQGSEA. CDR3 sequence reads: CSVEAGANVLTF. As DNA, the CDR3 is TGCAGCGTTGAAGCTGGGGCCAACGTCCTGACTTTC. Full variable domain (rest looked up from reference TRBV29-1 and TRBJ2-6): SAVISQKPSRDICQRGTSLTIQCQVDSQVTMMFWYRQQPGQSLTLIATANQGSEATYESGFVIDKFPISRPNLTFSTLTVSNMSPEDSSIYLCSVEAGANVLTFGAGSRLTVL.

This clonotype was observed at least ten times. This rearrangement joins TRBV5-6 to TRBJ1-4; 8 nucleotides match TRBD1. J was trimmed by 7 bases and V by 4 bases; bases with no gene match: 3. This CDR3 has 13 residues. Germline V gene lookup returns CDR1 SGHDT and CDR2 YYEEEE. CDR3 residues: CASSDGTGEKLFF. The DNA for the CDR3 is TGTGCCAGCAGCGATGGGACAGGTGAAAAACTGTTTTTT.

This clonotype was counted ten times or more. V gene TRBV6-5 combines with J gene TRBJ2-5; the match to TRBD1 covers 8 bases. Trimming at V came to 2 bases and at J to 5 bases, leaving 4 bases not matched to a gene. Germline CDR1 MNHEY, CDR2 SVGAGI. This CDR3 region has 14 residues. CDR3 in DNA: TGTGCCAGCAGTTACCGACAGGGGCTGGAGACCCAGTACTTC. Amino acid sequence: CASSYRQGLETQYF.

In its sample, this clonotype was seen a few times. The genes are TRBV10-3 and TRBJ2-1; TRBD1 might be the D (5 bases). CDR1 is ENHRY and CDR2 is SYGVKD in the germline V gene. The CDR3 contains 12 residues. Trimming took 7 bases from V and 9 from J, leaving 13 bases between them. The CDR3 bases are TGTGCCATCAACGAAGGGGCCGGTGAGCAGTTCTTC. Its translation is CAINEGAGEQFF.

The chain has TRBV20-1 and TRBJ2-7; D is possibly TRBD2 (6 bases). The CDR3 is 14 amino acids. Germline V gives CDR1 DFQATT, CDR2 SNEGSKA (reference sequence). V was clipped by 4 bases and J by 0 bases, with 13 bases between them. The CDR3 loop is CSATGLVSSYEQYF. CDR3 DNA: TGCAGTGCTACGGGACTTGTGAGCTCCTACGAGCAGTACTTC.

This clonotype was observed a handful of times. V and J are TRBV4-2 and TRBJ2-2; the D gene is possibly TRBD1 (5 bases). CDR3 length equals 16 residues. V dropped 3 bases and J dropped 3 bases, with 14 bases sitting between them. CDR1 is LGHNA, CDR2 YNFKEQ, per germline. CDR3 amino acids: CASSQGRDRHTGELFF. CDR3 DNA: TGTGCCAGCAGCCAGGGGCGAGACCGTCACACCGGGGAGCTGTTTTTT.

This clonotype occurred a few times. The rearrangement joins TRBV20-1 to TRBJ2-3; perhaps TRBD1 as D (5 bases). The CDR3 runs 12 residues. V dropped 1 base and J dropped 8 bases, with 10 bases sitting between them. Germline V gene sequence: CDR1 DFQATT, CDR2 SNEGSKA (reference sequence). CDR3: CSARVRVGTQYF. The DNA for the CDR3 is TGCAGTGCTAGAGTCAGGGTCGGTACGCAGTATTTT.

The chain is built from TRBV2 and TRBJ2-2; no definite D call. In germline, CDR1 is SNHLY, CDR2 FYNNEI. V was shortened by 8 bases and J by 5 bases, with 9 bases between the two germline ends. The CDR3 contains 12 residues. The DNA of the CDR3 is TGTGCCAGCGGTCCCTGGACCGGGGAGCTGTTTTTT. Amino acids: CASGPWTGELFF.

This clonotype was picked up a small number of times. This chain connects TRBV7-2 to TRBJ2-3; D may match TRBD1 or TRBD2 (6 bases each). This CDR3 has 15 residues. The germline CDR1 and CDR2 sequences are SGHTA and FQGNSA. V shed 1 base and J shed 1 base, with 9 bases lying between them. Written as DNA, the CDR3 is TGTGCCAGCAGCTTAGATGGGGGGCGCACAGATACGCAGTATTTT. Translating it yields CASSLDGGRTDTQYF.

This clonotype has just a few counts. The chain couples TRBV12-3 or TRBV12-4 to TRBJ1-2, with no clear D. The CDR3 totals 12 residues. The V end lost 1 base, the J end lost 8 bases, and 8 bases lay between the germline ends. This CDR3 reads CASSLGTVGYTF. The CDR3 DNA follows: TGTGCCAGCAGTTTAGGCACCGTAGGCTACACCTTC.

This clonotype appeared a few times. V is TRBV11-2 and J is TRBJ2-4; 9 bases line up with TRBD2. CDR1 SGHAT and CDR2 FQNNGV come from the germline V gene. J was trimmed by 7 bases and V by 3 bases; bases with no gene match: 13. The CDR3 has 17 residues. The DNA of the CDR3 is TGTGCCAGCAGCTTCCCGGGGCTAGCGGGGTTATTGAACATTCAGTACTTC. Translation: CASSFPGLAGLLNIQYF.

This clonotype was seen repeatedly, ten times or more. V and J are TRBV29-1 and TRBJ1-1; unclear D gene. With 1 base removed from V and 7 bases from J, the gap between germline ends came to 7 bases. Germline CDR1 reads SQVTM; CDR2 reads ANQGSEA. The CDR3 extends over 11 amino acids. The CDR3 DNA follows: TGCAGCGTTGAAGTGGGCGGTGAAGCTTTCTTT. It is translated as CSVEVGGEAFF. The complete variable domain, with remaining parts taken from reference TRBV29-1 and TRBJ1-1, reads SAVISQKPSRDICQRGTSLTIQCQVDSQVTMMFWYRQQPGQSLTLIATANQGSEATYESGFVIDKFPISRPNLTFSTLTVSNMSPEDSSIYLCSVEVGGEAFFGQGTRLTVV.

This clonotype was picked up many times. The rearrangement joins TRBV12-5 to TRBJ2-3; D may be TRBD1 (6 bases). The germline V gene has CDR1 LGHNT and CDR2 FRNRAP. V was trimmed by 7 bases and J by 3 bases, leaving 17 bases between them. This CDR3 region has 15 residues. The CDR3 protein is CASVSGESLTDTQYF. The CDR3 DNA is TGTGCTAGTGTTTCAGGGGAGTCCTTGACAGATACGCAGTATTTT.

There are a few counts of this clonotype. The junction departs from germline at one end; a sequencing error may be responsible. The rearrangement joins TRBV7-7 to TRBJ2-5, with TRBD1 matching 10 bases. There are 14 residues in the CDR3. Germline V CDR1 and CDR2: SSHAT, FNYEAQ (reference sequence). Written as DNA, the CDR3 is TGTGCTAGCAGCGCAGACAGGGGGCGAGAGACCCAGTACTTC. It is translated as CASSADRGRETQYF.

As concerns this clonotype: Germline and junction disagree at one end, which may indicate a read error. This chain joins TRBV11-2 and TRBJ1-1; no definite D call. The CDR3 sequence is 14 residues long. The V gene's germline CDR1 is SGHAT and CDR2 FQNNGV. CDR3 sequence reads: CASSLEFLNIEAFF. CDR3 DNA sequence: TGTGCCAGCAGCTTAGAGTTCCTGAACATTGAAGCTTTCTTT.